This T cell receptor beta chain appears in the sequencing data of a study of blood T cell repertoires in COVID-19 (dated by TCRdb to 2020 to 2022). Context from the whole study: Samples from collaborators originated in the United States, Italy and Spain and spanned both the acute and convalescent phases of COVID-19. Nearly every sample came with metadata listing a de-identified subject ID, COVID-19 status, age in years and sex. A freely available public database, intended as a resource for researchers studying the immune response to SARS-CoV-2, is where the repertoires were released. Samples came from the ongoing ImmuneRACE study (first 160 participants) plus 1,254 subjects from 6 global collaborators. Subjects who had been exposed to COVID-19, were actively infected with it, or had recovered from it provided the deeply sampled blood TCRbeta repertoires that made up the dataset. The prospective study material was composed of cDNA or gDNA derived from T cells, B-cell-depleted T cells, or PBMCs. Where available, HLA class I and class II types were obtained from metadata supplied by the sample provider rather than from assay-based typing. Study-level results and caveats: Clinical and demographic metadata were provided uncurated, with the amount varying by source and participant.

TCRbeta CDR3 regions were amplified from genomic DNA by means of the immunoSEQ Assay, a bias-controlled multiplex PCR. On the authors' methods: The number of nucleated cells in each sample was estimated from the amplification of reference gene primers within the assay. Sequence reads were collapsed and filtered to measure the absolute abundance of every unique TCRbeta CDR3 rearrangement. For each sample, productive Simpson clonality was calculated as the square root of Simpson's diversity index over productive rearrangements. The table was pulled from immuneACCESS by TCRdb, which kept in-frame rearrangements only. Such tables lose some clones; where checked, under half of the loss comes from unresolved V genes, and the rest has no known cause. The DNA was the basis for D and trimming; V, J and clone size are from that table. Across this sample there are about 210,000 clones, with 75% to 85% seen only once. The ten largest make up about a tenth of the sample.

In regard to this clone: There is no known antigen for this receptor. One base away there is no much larger clone; base qualities are not given.

In the prospective study, participants were roughly 18 to 100 years old, resided in approximately 25 geographic areas of the United States, and were enrolled through a virtual design. Cohort assignment in the prospective study relied on participant-reported clinical history from a screening survey and a study questionnaire. Recovered participants in ImmuneRACE Cohort 3 were defined by two consecutive negative NP/OP PCR tests, clearance by a healthcare professional, or resolution of symptoms. In the prospective study, mobile phlebotomists collected whole blood, serum and a nasopharyngeal or oropharyngeal swab from each participant. Prospective study participants could optionally give additional blood draws and questionnaires over an approximately 2-month period. Blood samples from the prospective study were shipped frozen or at room temperature prior to DNA extraction. The receptor comes from a man in his forties or fifties who had recovered from COVID-19. The sample comprised PBMCs or T cells enriched from blood (not recorded which).

The CDR3: CASSESGGIYGYTF. The nucleotide sequence is TGTGCCAGCAGCGAGTCAGGGGGTATCTATGGCTACACCTTC. This chain joins TRBV9 to TRBJ1-2; 7 of the junction bases match TRBD1. The CDR3 numbers 14 residues from cysteine through phenylalanine. Here the CDR3 DNA is all that survives: 42 bases in frame from base 1. Relative to germline, V is missing 3 bases and J is missing 4 bases, with 6 bases of the junction outside any gene match. CDR1 SGDLS and CDR2 YYNGEE were looked up in the germline V gene. The variable domain in full, with residues beyond the CDR3 obtained from the reference TRBV9 and TRBJ1-2 genes, is DSGVTQTPKHLITATGQRVTLRCSPRSGDLSVYWYQQSLDQGLQFLIQYYNGEERAKGNILERFSAQQFPDLHSELNLSSLELGDSALYFCASSESGGIYGYTFGSGTRLTVV.